Listed below are T cell receptor beta chains from one sample, sequenced in a study of chemoradiotherapy in HPV16-positive cancers. Libraries were prepared by immunoSEQ multiplex PCR; TCRdb keeps only in-frame clonotypes and omits some of them. The sample contains tens of thousands of clones, 88% of which appear only once. This specimen was blood, taken from a patient who underwent chemoradiotherapy. The origin of the receptors is a human donor with HPV-associated anogenital cancer. The CDR3 runs from the conserved cysteine through the conserved F or W. D genes are given only for firm matches. Only some rows state a clone size, as once, few, many or a class for expanded clones.

CDR3aa,CDR3nt,d_gene,j_gene,v_gene,abundance
CASSNPRLAPYEQYF,TGTGCCAGCAGTAACCCCAGACTAGCACCCTACGAGCAGTACTTC,TRBD2,TRBJ2-7,TRBV6-1,NA
CASRYRSEAFF,TGTGCCAGCAGGTATCGAAGCGAAGCTTTCTTT,NA,TRBJ1-1,TRBV6-1,few
CASSSTRDWHDYTF,TGTGCCAGCAGCTCGACCCGGGACTGGCATGACTACACCTTC,NA,TRBJ1-2,TRBV11-2,NA
CASRRQGTVNTGELFF,TGTGCCAGCAGGCGACAGGGGACAGTGAACACCGGGGAGCTGTTTTTT,TRBD1,TRBJ2-2,TRBV2,NA
CASSPGDPNQPQHF,TGCGCCAGCAGCCCGGGCGATCCTAATCAGCCCCAGCATTTT,NA,TRBJ1-5,TRBV5-1,NA
CASSAGRAKNIQYF,TGCGCCAGCAGCGCGGGAAGGGCCAAAAACATTCAGTACTTC,NA,TRBJ2-4,TRBV10-1,NA
CAGSVARVSNTEAFF,TGTGCCGGCTCCGTGGCCCGGGTTTCGAACACTGAAGCTTTCTTT,NA,TRBJ1-1,TRBV6-1,NA
CASSQGGAGTNYGYTF,TGCGCCAGCAGCCAAGGAGGAGCAGGGACAAACTATGGCTACACCTTC,NA,TRBJ1-2,TRBV4-1,NA
CASSFRGGSTDTQYF,TGCGCCAGCAGCTTTCGGGGGGGCAGCACAGATACGCAGTATTTT,TRBD2,TRBJ2-3,TRBV5-1,NA
CASSYTANQPQHF,TGTGCCAGCAGTTACACCGCGAATCAGCCCCAGCATTTT,NA,TRBJ1-5,TRBV6-5,NA
CASSIGGMRAKNIQYF,TGTGCCAGTAGTATAGGCGGGATGAGAGCCAAAAACATTCAGTACTTC,NA,TRBJ2-4,TRBV19,NA
CASSFHPYRDRETYEQYF,TGCGCCAGCAGCTTTCACCCCTACCGGGACAGGGAAACTTACGAGCAGTACTTC,TRBD1,TRBJ2-7,TRBV5-1,NA
CASSITSGVGYTF,TGTGCCAGTAGTATAACCTCGGGGGTCGGCTACACCTTC,NA,TRBJ1-2,TRBV19,NA